These 13 T cell receptor beta chains originate from one sample sequenced in a study of cytotoxic CD8 clonotypes in ibrutinib-treated CLL. Clones were sequenced by immunoSEQ multiplex PCR, and TCRdb holds only the in-frame ones, with some missing. The sample lists over 100,000 clones, approximately 58% occurring once. Sequences were derived from PBMCs, sampled after 24 months of ibrutinib treatment. All receptors come from a human donor with chronic lymphocytic leukemia.

This clone was counted at least ten times. This rearrangement joins TRBV7-9 to TRBJ2-7; D unclear. Trimming shortened V by 3 bases and J by 3 bases, and 9 bases separated the two germline ends. The CDR3 totals 13 residues. The germline V gene encodes CDR1 SEHNR and CDR2 FQNEAQ (reference sequence). The CDR3 loop reads CASSFPADYEQYF. The CDR3, as DNA: TGTGCCAGCAGCTTCCCCGCGGACTACGAGCAGTACTTC.

This chain joins TRBV9 and TRBJ2-7; D is tentatively TRBD1 or TRBD2 (5 bases each). Trimming stripped 4 bases from V and 5 bases from J, with 22 bases between. Germline V gene sequence: CDR1 SGDLS, CDR2 YYNGEE. The CDR3 spans 16 residues. The CDR3 spells CASSTRMRGAHDEQYF. The DNA of the CDR3 is TGTGCCAGCAGCACCCGAATGAGAGGGGCCCACGACGAGCAGTACTTC.

The V gene is TRBV2, the J gene TRBJ1-5; the match to TRBD1 covers 8 bases. Trimming took 6 bases from V and 3 from J; bases not matched to a gene: 7. The germline V gene encodes CDR1 SNHLY and CDR2 FYNNEI. This CDR3 contains 15 residues. CDR3 nucleotides: TGTGCCAGCAGGAGGGCAGGGGGCTTCAATCAGCCCCAGCATTTT. Amino acids: CASRRAGGFNQPQHF.

The rearrangement joins TRBV27 to TRBJ1-2, with TRBD1 identical over 7 bases. J gave up 7 bases and V 8 bases, and 10 bases lay outside the gene matches. Germline lookup yields CDR1 MNHEY and CDR2 SMNVEV (reference sequence). This CDR3 is 13 amino acids long. DNA for the CDR3: TGTGCCAGCCTCAGGGGGAGAATTTCTGGCTACACCTTC. Translating gives CASLRGRISGYTF.

The sample holds a few counts of this clone. The chain couples TRBV2 to TRBJ2-3; unclear D gene. Germline V gene lookup returns CDR1 SNHLY and CDR2 FYNNEI. The CDR3 is 14 amino acids. V was shortened by 1 base and J by 2 bases, with 7 bases between the two germline ends. Here the CDR3 DNA reads TGTGCCAGCAGTGAAGAACAGAACACAGATACGCAGTATTTT. Encoded protein: CASSEEQNTDTQYF.

The chain has TRBV2 and TRBJ1-6, with 7 bases lining up with TRBD1. This CDR3 is built from 13 residues. CDR1 is SNHLY, CDR2 FYNNEI, per germline. The ends lost 7 bases at V and 5 bases at J; junction bases unmatched: 2. CDR3 region: CASTGTDNSPLHF. The CDR3, as DNA: TGTGCCAGCACTGGGACAGATAATTCACCCCTCCACTTT.

This clone was found once. The chain recombines TRBV15 with TRBJ2-2, with D possibly being TRBD1 (6 bases). V was shortened by 6 bases and J by 2 bases, with 13 bases between the two germline ends. CDR1 is LNHNV and CDR2 is YYDKDF in the germline V gene (reference sequence). The length of the CDR3 is 15 residues. This CDR3 is CATSTGHLNTGELFF. CDR3 sequence (DNA): TGTGCCACCAGTACAGGGCACCTAAACACCGGGGAGCTGTTTTTT.

In DNA form, the CDR3 reads TGCGCCAGCATGGAGGGAATGAACACTGAAGCTTTCTTT. It translates to CASMEGMNTEAFF. The rearrangement joins TRBV10-1 to TRBJ1-1, with no clear D. The germline V gene encodes CDR1 WNHNN and CDR2 SYGVQD (reference sequence). V was cut by 7 bases and J by 0 bases, with 9 bases left in between. The CDR3 has 13 amino acids.

The chain is built from TRBV6-1 and TRBJ1-2; D possibly corresponds to TRBD1 (5 bases). V lost 0 bases to trimming and J lost 8 bases, with 10 bases between them. CDR1 and CDR2 (germline): MNHNS, SASEGT. The CDR3 is made up of 13 amino acids. Written as DNA, the CDR3 is TGTGCCAGCAGTGAAGCGTCGGGGGTGGGCTACACCTTC. As protein: CASSEASGVGYTF.

The chain employs TRBV16 and TRBJ1-2; a possible D gene is TRBD1 (5 bases). CDR1 and CDR2 from the germline V gene are KGHSY and FQNENV. The CDR3 is 13 residues long. The V end lost 6 bases, the J end lost 4 bases, and 12 bases lay between the germline ends. The CDR3 here is CASRGDAVYGYTF. CDR3 coding DNA: TGTGCCAGCAGAGGGGACGCAGTCTATGGCTACACCTTC.

The V and J genes are TRBV5-6 and TRBJ2-7, with 11 bases matching TRBD1. The germline gives CDR1 SGHDT, CDR2 YYEEEE. The CDR3 runs to 16 residues. The V segment lost 2 bases and the J segment 7 bases; nucleotides outside the gene matches: 11. The CDR3 sequence is CASSFSLRDRGLEQYF. The CDR3 region has the DNA TGTGCCAGCAGCTTCTCTCTACGGGACAGGGGGTTAGAGCAGTACTTC.

V is TRBV10-1 and J is TRBJ2-2; 10 bases map to TRBD1. The germline gives CDR1 WNHNN, CDR2 SYGVQD (reference sequence). The CDR3 covers 17 residues. V dropped 0 bases and J dropped 3; count of bases not matched to a gene: 4. CDR3 coding DNA: TGCGCCAGCAGTGAGTCGGTTGGGACAGGGGACACCGGGGAGCTGTTTTTT. Amino acid sequence: CASSESVGTGDTGELFF.

This clone was counted only a few times. V is TRBV30 and J is TRBJ2-7, with D possibly being TRBD1 (5 bases). V was cut by 3 bases and J by 0 bases, with 15 bases left in between. CDR3 length equals 15 residues. CDR1 is GTSNPN and CDR2 is SVGIG in the germline V gene (reference sequence). In DNA form, the CDR3 reads TGTGCCTGGAGCGTAACGGCAGGGCGCTCCTACGAGCAGTACTTC. The encoded protein is CAWSVTAGRSYEQYF.